This T cell receptor beta chain was identified in a study of cytomegalovirus exposure and HLA in healthy donors. Study information: Later analysis reported that the roughly 130 validation repertoires shared the platform of the approximately 670 first-cohort repertoires.

Profiling relied on immunoSEQ multiplex PCR, and the TCRdb table lists in-frame clones only, not all of them. Of 90,000 to 150,000 clones in the sample, more than 75% were seen once. Concerning this clone itself: The antigen remains unidentified.

Study-level points and caveats: A classifier reportedly called cytomegalovirus status with high sensitivity and specificity. Among TCR beta chains, those listed as cytomegalovirus-associated numbered more than 150. Testing in vitro showed three CMV-associated chains specific for CMV antigens.

Specimen: PBMCs. The sequence was collected from a man between 18 and 29 years old in good health and CMV-seronegative.

The CDR3 bases are TGCGCCAGCAGTGAGGGAGGTTTCCAACAGCCCCAGCATTTT. It codes for CASSEGGFQQPQHF. This chain uses TRBV10-2 with TRBJ1-5; no clear D gene. The germline V gene encodes CDR1 WSHSY and CDR2 SAAADI. This CDR3 has 14 amino acids. V was pared by 2 bases and J by 7 bases, with 12 bases between.